Sequencing of this TCR beta chain was carried out in a study of T cell repertoires in cytomegalovirus infection. Whole-study context: A matching HLA type, together with CMV infection, was signaled by public TCR beta signatures.

TCRdb re-called the reads with MiXCR, one entry per CDR3 protein. The sample has about 740,000 distinct CDR3 sequences, less than 40% seen once; the top ten hold 2.8%. This clonotype was observed many times. The antigen is unknown. Findings of the study overall: CMV carriers having the relevant HLA were flagged by cumulative public TCR beta family frequency. Dominating the ex vivo response were TCR beta clonotypes that were CMV-specific and HLA-C-restricted.

Germline CDR1 and CDR2: SGHTA and FQGNSA. This CDR3 has 20 amino acids. V lost 5 bases, J lost 6 bases, and 19 bases stayed unmatched. The clonotype comes from a human donor in good health (CMV status not recorded). Some clones in this sample may be carry-over from other donors' samples. The genes are TRBV7-2 and TRBJ2-5; 15 bases line up with TRBD2. Sequencing was performed on PBMCs. CDR3 sequence reads: CASSPQGNAGTSGGPKTQYF. CDR3 sequence (DNA): TGTGCCAGCAGCCCCCAGGGGAACGCCGGGACTAGCGGGGGGCCGAAGACCCAGTACTTC.